This T cell receptor beta chain was sequenced in a study of blood T cell repertoires in COVID-19. Germline CDR1 and CDR2: LNHDA and SQIVND (reference sequence). There are 15 residues in the CDR3. Trimming took off 5 bases at V and 1 base at J, with 14 bases between the two ends. Clones were read by immunoSEQ multiplex PCR, and TCRdb kept only the in-frame ones, dropping some. The repertoire holds approximately 99,000 clones, with 70% to 90% as singletons. This clone was seen only a few times. This receptor was taken from a middle-aged man with COVID-19, enrolled during active disease. Sequencing used peripheral blood. The rearrangement joins TRBV19 to TRBJ1-1, with D hard to call. The chain's CDR3 is CASSVSPGPNTEAFF. CDR3 DNA: TGTGCCAGTAGTGTATCCCCAGGCCCGAACACTGAAGCTTTCTTT.